This T cell receptor beta chain was documented in a study of CD8 T cells in ankylosing spondylitis. Trimming cost V 4 bases and J 2 bases, with 5 bases left between them. The germline V gene has CDR1 LGHDT and CDR2 YNNKEL (reference sequence). The CDR3 spans 13 residues. TCRdb passed the 5' RACE reads through MiXCR, listing each CDR3 protein once. The sample carries about 800,000 distinct CDR3 sequences, about an eighth recorded once. Whole-study findings and limits: Several of the motif variants were reported before in synovial fluid and blood from reactive arthritis. One TCR beta motif, made up of fewer than 10 highly homologous variants, appeared characteristic of ankylosing spondylitis blood.

Points on this clonotype: Its matching antigen is unknown.

The gene calls are TRBV3-1 and TRBJ1-4, with D uncertain. The sample consisted of blood, either unsorted or a sorted T cell fraction (not recorded which). The source of this sequence is a male donor with ankylosing spondylitis. The CDR3 reads CASSRRTNEKLFF. The DNA for the CDR3 is TGTGCCAGCAGCCGCAGGACTAATGAAAAACTGTTTTTT.